Detailed here is one TCR beta chain. Its target is not known. Using immunoSEQ multiplex PCR, the repertoire was profiled, and TCRdb retains in-frame clones only, with some absent. The sample shows 150,000 or so clones, 87% of them seen only once. These data come from a study of T cell responses to AZD1222 COVID-19 vaccine. Regarding the study as a whole: Females made up more of the donors, who were largely white British, and clonal diversity may have come out too low. Compared with day 0, the breadth and depth of the Spike-specific TCR repertoire rose significantly after two doses of AZD1222. All repertoire sampling was performed exclusively after the peak T cell response. Epitopes outside B.1.351 and B.1.1.7 mutated regions reportedly drew nearly half of spike TCRs.

This receptor was obtained from an adult who received the AZD1222 COVID-19 vaccine. Sample: peripheral blood, taken 28 days after the second AZD1222 dose.

The CDR3 region has the DNA TGCAGCGTTGACCATCAGGCGGGTGGGACCACAGATACGCAGTATTTT. The encoded protein is CSVDHQAGGTTDTQYF. The genes are TRBV29-1 and TRBJ2-3; D tentatively fits TRBD1 or TRBD2 (5 bases each). CDR3 length: 16 amino acids. Trimming removed 3 bases at V and 2 bases at J, with 18 bases between. CDR1 is SQVTM and CDR2 is ANQGSEA in the germline V gene.